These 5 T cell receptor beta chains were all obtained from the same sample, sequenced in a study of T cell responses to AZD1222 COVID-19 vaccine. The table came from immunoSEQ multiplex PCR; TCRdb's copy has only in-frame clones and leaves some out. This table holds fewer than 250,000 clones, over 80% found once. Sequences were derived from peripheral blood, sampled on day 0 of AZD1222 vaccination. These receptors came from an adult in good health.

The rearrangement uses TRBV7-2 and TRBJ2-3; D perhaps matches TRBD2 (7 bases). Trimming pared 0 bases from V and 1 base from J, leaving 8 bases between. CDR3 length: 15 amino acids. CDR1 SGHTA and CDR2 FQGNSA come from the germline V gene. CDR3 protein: CASSLAGGRTDTQYF. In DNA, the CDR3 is TGTGCCAGCAGCTTAGCGGGGGGGCGCACAGATACGCAGTATTTT.

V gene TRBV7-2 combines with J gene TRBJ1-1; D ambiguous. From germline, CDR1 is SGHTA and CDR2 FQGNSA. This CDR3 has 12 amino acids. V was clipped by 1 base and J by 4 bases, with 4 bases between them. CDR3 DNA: TGTGCCAGCAGCTTAGACTTCACTGAAGCTTTCTTT. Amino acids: CASSLDFTEAFF. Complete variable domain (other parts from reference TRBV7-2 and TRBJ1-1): GAGVSQSPSNKVTEKGKDVELRCDPISGHTALYWYRQSLGQGLEFLIYFQGNSAPDKSGLPSDRFSAERTGGSVSTLTIQRTQQEDSAVYLCASSLDFTEAFFGQGTRLTVV.

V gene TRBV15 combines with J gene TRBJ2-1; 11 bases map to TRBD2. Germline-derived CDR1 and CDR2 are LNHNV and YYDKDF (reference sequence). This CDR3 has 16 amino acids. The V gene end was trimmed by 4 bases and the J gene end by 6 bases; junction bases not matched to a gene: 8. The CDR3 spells CATSTHSGGAGNEQFF. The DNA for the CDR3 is TGTGCCACCAGCACCCATAGCGGGGGGGCGGGCAATGAGCAGTTCTTC.

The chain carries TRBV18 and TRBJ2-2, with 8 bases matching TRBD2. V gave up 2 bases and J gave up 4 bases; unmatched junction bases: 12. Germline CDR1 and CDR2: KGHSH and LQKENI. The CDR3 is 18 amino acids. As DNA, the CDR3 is TGTGCCAGCTCACCAAAACCGGCGAGCGGGGGACTCACCGGGGAGCTGTTTTTT. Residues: CASSPKPASGGLTGELFF.

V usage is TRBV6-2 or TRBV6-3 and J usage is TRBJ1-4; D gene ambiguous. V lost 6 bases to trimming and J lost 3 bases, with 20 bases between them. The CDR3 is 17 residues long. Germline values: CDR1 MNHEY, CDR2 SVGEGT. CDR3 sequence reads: CASSRPGLGLANEKLFF. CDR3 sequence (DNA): TGTGCCAGCAGCCGGCCTGGATTAGGTCTGGCTAATGAAAAACTGTTTTTT.